The 14 T cell receptor beta chains given below trace back to one sample, sequenced in a study of blood T cell repertoires in COVID-19. The data were produced by immunoSEQ multiplex PCR, yet TCRdb's version contains in-frame clones alone and is incomplete. Altogether some 200,000 clones are present, about 87% being singletons, with the ten largest covering about 9.3%. Input material: PBMCs or T cells enriched from blood (not recorded which). These receptors originate from a man aged 18 to 30 with acute COVID-19.

The chain has TRBV18 and TRBJ1-2, with D tentatively TRBD1 (5 bases). V lost 2 bases and J lost 8, with 12 bases in between. The CDR3 sequence is 13 residues long. Germline CDR1 and CDR2: KGHSH and LQKENI. The CDR3 DNA sequence: TGTGCCAGCTCACCAGGGGACTTAAGGGGCTACACCTTC. Translating gives CASSPGDLRGYTF.

The chain couples TRBV28 to TRBJ2-7, with a possible D match to TRBD1 (6 bases). V shed 9 bases and J shed 2 bases, with 14 bases lying between them. From germline, CDR1 is MDHEN and CDR2 SYDVKM. CDR3 length: 13 residues. CDR3 region: CASTGTIPYEQYF. CDR3 coding DNA: TGTGCCAGTACCGGGACAATACCCTACGAGCAGTACTTC.

This chain links TRBV28 with TRBJ2-7; 7 bases fit TRBD1. V was clipped by 4 bases and J by 6 bases; unmatched bases: 6. Per the germline V gene, CDR1 is MDHEN and CDR2 is SYDVKM. CDR3 length: 13 amino acids. The CDR3 protein is CASSSGQLFEQYF. The CDR3, as DNA: TGTGCCAGCAGTTCGGGACAGCTATTCGAGCAGTACTTC. The whole variable domain, filled in from reference TRBV28 and TRBJ2-7, reads DVKVTQSSRYLVKRTGEKVFLECVQDMDHENMFWYRQDPGLGLRLIYFSYDVKMKEKGDIPEGYSVSREKKERFSLILESASTNQTSMYLCASSSGQLFEQYFGPGTRLTVT.

V usage is TRBV12-5 and J usage is TRBJ2-7, with 9 bases lining up with TRBD1. CDR3 length: 16 amino acids. The germline V gene encodes CDR1 LGHNT and CDR2 FRNRAP. V was pared by 2 bases and J by 1 base, with 6 bases of the junction left unmatched. CDR3 DNA: TGTGCTAGTGGTTTGCGTACAGGGGGCGAATCCTACGAGCAGTACTTC. This sequence encodes CASGLRTGGESYEQYF.

This clone was observed a handful of times. V and J are TRBV28 and TRBJ2-3, with 14 bases that match TRBD2. The germline V gene encodes CDR1 MDHEN and CDR2 SYDVKM. The CDR3 loop spans 18 amino acids. The V gene end was trimmed by 0 bases and the J gene end by 3 bases; junction bases not matched to a gene: 5. In DNA form, the CDR3 reads TGTGCCAGCAGTTTATGGACCGGGACTAGCGGGAGTACAGATACGCAGTATTTT. This sequence encodes CASSLWTGTSGSTDTQYF.

CDR3 DNA sequence: TGCGCCAGCATACCACAGGGGGCAGGGGAGACCCAGTACTTC. Its protein is CASIPQGAGETQYF. This chain uses TRBV10-2 with TRBJ2-5; 9 positions match TRBD1. CDR1 is WSHSY and CDR2 is SAAADI in the germline V gene. The CDR3 runs to 14 residues. V trimming: 7 bases; J trimming: 5 bases; junction bases outside the gene matches: 8.

This clone showed up just once. The V and J genes are TRBV28 and TRBJ1-1, with a tentative D call TRBD1 (6 bases). The CDR3 spans 12 residues. The V gene's germline CDR1 is MDHEN and CDR2 SYDVKM. The ends were cut back, 8 bases at V and 6 bases at J, with 13 bases in the middle. The CDR3 spells CASGSGQPEAFF. CDR3 DNA sequence: TGTGCCAGCGGGTCCGGACAGCCTGAAGCTTTCTTT.

This chain links TRBV18 with TRBJ1-2; 8 bases fit TRBD1. The CDR3 consists of 13 residues. Per germline, CDR1 KGHSH and CDR2 LQKENI. Germline trimming cut 5 bases from V and 3 bases from J; bases unmatched to any gene: 2. The CDR3 is CASSGQGDYGYTF. CDR3 bases: TGTGCCAGCTCAGGACAGGGTGACTATGGCTACACCTTC.

This clone has a single count. This chain joins TRBV27 and TRBJ2-3; possibly TRBD2 for D (7 bases). Looked up from germline, CDR1 is MNHEY and CDR2 is SMNVEV (reference sequence). Trimming shortened V by 7 bases and J by 6 bases, and 14 bases separated the two germline ends. The CDR3 has 13 amino acids. The CDR3 bases are TGTGCCAGCAAGGAGGGGGGGTTGGATACGCAGTATTTT. This encodes CASKEGGLDTQYF.

CDR3 amino acids: CASSQEGAGGNIQYF. The CDR3 DNA sequence: TGCGCCAGCAGCCAAGAGGGCGCGGGGGGAAACATTCAGTACTTC. This chain uses TRBV4-3 with TRBJ2-4; 8 bases are a match to TRBD2. The CDR3 spans 15 residues. Germline V CDR1 and CDR2: LGHNA, YSLEER. Germline trimming cut 0 bases from V and 6 bases from J; bases unmatched to any gene: 4.

V usage is TRBV25-1 and J usage is TRBJ2-1, with TRBD2 matching 10 bases. Germline V gene lookup returns CDR1 MGHDK and CDR2 SYGVNS. The junction had 14 bases not matched to a gene; V was cut back by 6 bases and J by 3 bases. The CDR3 is 18 amino acids. The CDR3 loop is CASSNHPGTSDFYNEQFF. CDR3 nucleotides: TGTGCCAGCAGCAATCATCCCGGGACTAGCGACTTCTACAATGAGCAGTTCTTC.

The V gene is TRBV18, the J gene TRBJ1-1; tentatively, D is TRBD1 (6 bases). The V and J ends lost 2 bases and 1 base respectively, with 11 bases between them. CDR1 and CDR2 (germline): KGHSH, LQKENI. The CDR3 covers 15 residues. CDR3 nucleotide sequence: TGTGCCAGCTCACCAATAGACAGGCCGAACACTGAAGCTTTCTTT. It yields the protein CASSPIDRPNTEAFF.

This chain uses TRBV10-2 with TRBJ1-3, with D unresolved. CDR1 is WSHSY, CDR2 SAAADI, per germline. CDR3 length: 16 residues. V was clipped by 0 bases and J by 0 bases, with 9 bases between them. CDR3 nucleotide sequence: TGCGCCAGCAGTGAGTCCCGCGGATACTCTGGAAACACCATATATTTT. It is translated as CASSESRGYSGNTIYF.

The J gene is TRBJ1-3, the V gene TRBV28; no clear D gene. Looked up from germline, CDR1 is MDHEN and CDR2 is SYDVKM. The CDR3 extends over 14 amino acids. Between the trimmed V and J ends, which lost 6 bases and 0 bases, there was a span of 9 bases. Here the CDR3 reads CASRSSGSGNTIYF. Here the CDR3 DNA reads TGTGCCAGCAGGTCTTCGGGCTCTGGAAACACCATATATTTT.